The 19 T cell receptor beta chains presented below share a single source sample, sequenced in a study of T-cell memory formation after mild COVID-19. Each CDR3 protein is one row after TCRdb ran MiXCR on the 5' RACE reads. The data show 25,000 to 30,000 distinct CDR3 sequences, 15% to 20% seen once. Specimen: PBMCs or a T cell subset sorted from them (not recorded which). The receptors originated from an adult who had mild COVID-19 (a few samples of this study predate the infection). Cell type and time point are not known.

The rearrangement joins TRBV7-2 to TRBJ1-3; no reliable D call. CDR1 and CDR2 (germline): SGHTA, FQGNSA. V dropped 0 bases and J dropped 1 base, with 10 bases sitting between them. The CDR3 extends over 16 amino acids. The CDR3 bases are TGTGCCAGCAGCTTAGCGCCGACCGGTTCTGGAAACACCATATATTTT. Its protein is CASSLAPTGSGNTIYF. The variable domain in full, with the rest retrieved from reference TRBV7-2 and TRBJ1-3, is GAGVSQSPSNKVTEKGKDVELRCDPISGHTALYWYRQSLGQGLEFLIYFQGNSAPDKSGLPSDRFSAERTGGSVSTLTIQRTQQEDSAVYLCASSLAPTGSGNTIYFGEGSWLTVV.

This clonotype appeared a single time. The V and J genes are TRBV4-2 and TRBJ2-7; maybe TRBD1 (5 bases). The CDR3 totals 12 residues. Germline V lookup: CDR1 LGHNA, CDR2 YNFKEQ. V was trimmed by 0 bases and J by 6 bases, leaving 6 bases between them. The CDR3 loop reads CASSQETGEQYF. In DNA, the CDR3 is TGTGCCAGCAGCCAAGAAACAGGCGAGCAGTACTTC.

The chain uses TRBV20-1 and TRBJ1-1, with unresolved D. There are 13 residues in the CDR3. Trimming shortened V by 3 bases and J by 4 bases, and 12 bases separated the two germline ends. Germline CDR1 and CDR2: DFQATT and SNEGSKA (reference sequence). The CDR3 sequence: CSASGVATTEAFF. The DNA for the CDR3 is TGCAGTGCTAGCGGTGTGGCAACCACTGAAGCTTTCTTT.

This clonotype was detected ten times or more. This chain connects TRBV29-1 to TRBJ2-7, with D maybe TRBD1 (6 bases). V gave up 3 bases and J gave up 2 bases, with 8 bases separating them. CDR1 is SQVTM, CDR2 ANQGSEA, per germline. This CDR3 is built from 12 residues. CDR3 DNA: TGCAGCGTTGAGGACAGCGCCTACGAGCAGTACTTC. This translates into CSVEDSAYEQYF.

This clonotype was picked up a small number of times. V is TRBV18 and J is TRBJ2-5; no firm D call. With 3 bases removed from V and 5 bases from J, the gap between germline ends came to 10 bases. The CDR3 has 13 residues. The germline gives CDR1 KGHSH, CDR2 LQKENI. CDR3: CASSPLAVETQYF. The CDR3 nucleotides are TGTGCCAGCTCACCTCTCGCGGTGGAGACCCAGTACTTC.

V gene TRBV29-1 combines with J gene TRBJ1-2, with TRBD1 as a possible D gene (6 bases). The germline V and J ends were trimmed by 3 bases and 3 bases, with 8 bases remaining between them. The CDR3 contains 12 residues. Germline V gives CDR1 SQVTM, CDR2 ANQGSEA. The CDR3 DNA reads TGCAGCGTTGAGGGGGCCGACTATGGCTACACCTTC. It encodes CSVEGADYGYTF.

The sample holds many counts of this clonotype. This chain connects TRBV5-1 to TRBJ2-1, with TRBD1 identical over 8 bases. This CDR3 region has 15 residues. Germline CDR1 SGHRS, CDR2 YFSETQ. V lost 1 base to trimming and J lost 1 base; unmatched junction nucleotides: 1. The CDR3 nucleotides read TGCGCCAGCAGCTTGCGGGACAGGTCCTACAATGAGCAGTTCTTC. It yields the protein CASSLRDRSYNEQFF.

The rearrangement joins TRBV4-3 to TRBJ2-7; maybe TRBD2 (5 bases). The CDR3 contains 15 residues. V lost 4 bases and J 2 bases, leaving 15 bases between the germline ends. Germline V gene lookup returns CDR1 LGHNA and CDR2 YSLEER. CDR3 region: CASSPRRAATYEQYF. In DNA, the CDR3 is TGCGCCAGCAGCCCCCGGCGAGCGGCAACCTACGAGCAGTACTTC.

This clonotype showed up many times. The chain uses TRBV15 and TRBJ2-5; no clear D. V was clipped by 0 bases and J by 2 bases, with 10 bases between them. The germline gives CDR1 LNHNV, CDR2 YYDKDF (reference sequence). The CDR3 totals 15 residues. DNA for the CDR3: TGTGCCACCAGCAGAGATAGAGGAGAACAAGAGACCCAGTACTTC. It is translated as CATSRDRGEQETQYF.

By share, this clonotype ranks as medium-sized. This chain connects TRBV20-1 to TRBJ2-1; D unresolved. V lost 6 bases to trimming and J lost 10 bases, with 13 bases between them. The CDR3 has 11 amino acids. Germline V lookup: CDR1 DFQATT, CDR2 SNEGSKA (reference sequence). The CDR3 is CSAPRRVEQFF. CDR3 bases: TGCAGTGCCCCACGCCGCGTGGAGCAGTTCTTC.

The chain joins TRBV6-2 or TRBV6-3 to TRBJ1-5; D not certain. The CDR3 has 16 amino acids. The V end lost 2 bases, the J end lost 0 bases, and 11 bases lay between the germline ends. From germline, CDR1 is MNHEY and CDR2 SVGEGT. The CDR3 is CASSYGHLYSNQPQHF. The CDR3 DNA reads as TGTGCCAGCAGTTACGGGCACCTTTATAGCAATCAGCCCCAGCATTTT.

The chain recombines TRBV7-8 with TRBJ2-7; 7 bases align to TRBD2. This CDR3 has 14 residues. The trim removed 0 bases at V and 5 bases at J, leaving 4 bases unmatched. Germline V gives CDR1 SGHVS, CDR2 FQNEAQ. CDR3 sequence (DNA): TGTGCCAGCAGCTTAGCCGGGAGGAAGGACGAGCAGTACTTC. This sequence encodes CASSLAGRKDEQYF. Combining the CDR3 with reference TRBV7-8 and TRBJ2-7 gives the whole variable domain GAGVSQSPRYKVAKRGQDVALRCDPISGHVSLFWYQQALGQGPEFLTYFQNEAQLDKSGLPSDRFFAERPEGSVSTLKIQRTQQEDSAVYLCASSLAGRKDEQYFGPGTRLTVT.

This clonotype is deemed medium-sized. This chain joins TRBV5-1 and TRBJ2-4; TRBD2 aligns across 8 bases. Germline CDR1 and CDR2: SGHRS and YFSETQ. Losses at the gene ends were 5 bases for V and 1 base for J; bases not matched to a gene: 14. The CDR3 covers 18 residues. The CDR3 here is CASSAQGTRGFAKNIQYF. CDR3 DNA: TGCGCCAGCAGTGCCCAGGGGACTAGGGGGTTCGCCAAAAACATTCAGTACTTC.

By sample share, this clonotype is medium-sized. The chain combines TRBV7-8 with TRBJ2-5; D remains ambiguous. Germline V gene data show CDR1 as SGHVS and CDR2 as FQNEAQ. This CDR3 is built from 13 residues. The germline V and J ends were trimmed by 1 base and 4 bases, with 7 bases remaining between them. The CDR3 loop reads CASSLGEIETQYF. The CDR3 nucleotides read TGTGCCAGCAGCTTAGGAGAGATAGAGACCCAGTACTTC.

This clonotype was found many times. The chain links TRBV2 to TRBJ1-2; D call uncertain. Germline V gene sequence: CDR1 SNHLY, CDR2 FYNNEI. V shed 5 bases and J shed 4 bases, with 14 bases lying between them. The CDR3 loop spans 14 amino acids. The CDR3 spells CASSNGPPGYGYTF. Written as DNA, the CDR3 is TGTGCCAGCAGTAATGGGCCGCCCGGCTATGGCTACACCTTC.

This clonotype was recorded at least ten times. The CDR3 sequence: CASSRVQETQYF. CDR3 sequence (DNA): TGTGCCAGCAGCCGAGTCCAAGAGACCCAGTACTTC. The rearrangement joins TRBV3-1 to TRBJ2-5; D is unresolved. Germline V gene sequence: CDR1 LGHDT, CDR2 YNNKEL (reference sequence). There are 12 residues in the CDR3. V shed 4 bases and J shed 1 base, with 4 bases lying between them.

This clonotype has a count of ten or more. This chain links TRBV7-9 with TRBJ2-7; maybe TRBD2 (5 bases). Looked up from germline, CDR1 is SEHNR and CDR2 is FQNEAQ (reference sequence). V lost 4 bases, J lost 6 bases, and 10 bases lay in between. The CDR3 consists of 12 residues. The CDR3 sequence is CASSSSGSEQYF. The CDR3 DNA reads as TGTGCCAGCAGCTCGTCGGGGAGCGAGCAGTACTTC.

This chain connects TRBV4-1 to TRBJ2-7; D is unclear. V lost 1 base and J 5 bases, leaving 12 bases between the germline ends. This CDR3 has 14 amino acids. CDR1 and CDR2 from the germline V gene are MGHRA and YSYEKL. As DNA, the CDR3 is TGCGCCAGCAGCCAAGGTATAGGTACGGACGAGCAGTACTTC. Translating it yields CASSQGIGTDEQYF.

The chain employs TRBV24-1 and TRBJ1-5; 7 nucleotides agree with TRBD1. From germline, CDR1 is KGHDR and CDR2 SFDVKD. The V and J ends lost 4 bases and 3 bases, in that order; junction bases with no gene match: 5. This CDR3 region has 15 residues. The CDR3, as DNA: TGTGCCACCAGTGACTCTACAGGGGTCAATCAGCCCCAGCATTTT. Encoded protein: CATSDSTGVNQPQHF.